Listed below are T cell receptor beta chains from one sample, sequenced in a study of blood T cell repertoires in COVID-19. Repertoires were generated with immunoSEQ multiplex PCR, while TCRdb's copy carries only in-frame clones and drops some. The data contain around 75,000 clones, approximately 85% of them singletons. What was sequenced was peripheral blood. These receptors all come from a woman aged 80 or over with active or convalescent COVID-19. Each CDR3 is given without its conserved first and last residue. Fields, in order: CDR3 protein, J gene, V gene.

ASSRRRRGRESNSPLH TRBJ1-6 TRBV7-3
ASSLWTRNEQF TRBJ2-1 TRBV28
ASSPSPGGETQY TRBJ2-5 TRBV18
ASSLSSGVNEQY TRBJ2-7 TRBV5-1
ASSLDLARGEDTQY TRBJ2-3 TRBV5-1
AGRTAASYNEQF TRBJ2-1 TRBV2
ASSSRTGPGYGYT TRBJ1-2 TRBV11-3
ASSPGGQGNQPQH TRBJ1-5 TRBV6-6
ASSGPGQVSYEQY TRBJ2-7 TRBV28
ASSPLLSGANVLT TRBJ2-6 TRBV5-8
SVVRSYEQY TRBJ2-7 TRBV29-1